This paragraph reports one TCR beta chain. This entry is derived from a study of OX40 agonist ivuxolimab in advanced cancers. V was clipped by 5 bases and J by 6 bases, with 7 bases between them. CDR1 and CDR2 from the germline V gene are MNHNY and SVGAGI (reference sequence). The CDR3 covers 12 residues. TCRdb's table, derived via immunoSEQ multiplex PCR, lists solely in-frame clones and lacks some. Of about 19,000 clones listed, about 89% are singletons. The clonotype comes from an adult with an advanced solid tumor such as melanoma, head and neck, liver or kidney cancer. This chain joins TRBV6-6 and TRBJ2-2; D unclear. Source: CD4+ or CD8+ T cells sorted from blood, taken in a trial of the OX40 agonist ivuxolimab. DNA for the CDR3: TGTGCCAGCAGTGCGACTCCCGGGGAGCTGTTTTTT. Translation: CASSATPGELFF.